This T cell receptor (beta chain) was identified during a study of human T cells and chemical hapten exposure. Findings and limits, study-wide: With regard to DPC sensitization, TCRs above 1 in 1000 frequency did not change.

The V and J ends lost 7 bases and 1 base respectively, with 8 bases between them. The germline CDR1 and CDR2 sequences are SGHVS and FNYEAQ. CDR3 length: 13 amino acids. The sample's time point: patch test 2, 6 weeks after DPC sensitization. Described treatment: therapeutic diphenylcyclopropenone sensitization with weekly scalp DPC. TCRdb re-called the RACE reads through MiXCR, storing one row per CDR3 protein. The sample has a few hundred thousand distinct CDR3 sequences; around 6% are singletons. In its sample, this clonotype was seen many times. Its antigen is not known. The chain employs TRBV7-6 and TRBJ1-5; no definite D call. The source is a young woman with alopecia areata. Some clones in this sample may be carry-over from other donors' samples. The sequencing here drew on whole blood, taken in connection with sensitization to the hapten diphenylcyclopropenone (DPC). The CDR3 is CASTLGSNQPQHF. CDR3 nucleotide sequence: TGTGCCAGCACCCTCGGCAGCAATCAGCCCCAGCATTTT.